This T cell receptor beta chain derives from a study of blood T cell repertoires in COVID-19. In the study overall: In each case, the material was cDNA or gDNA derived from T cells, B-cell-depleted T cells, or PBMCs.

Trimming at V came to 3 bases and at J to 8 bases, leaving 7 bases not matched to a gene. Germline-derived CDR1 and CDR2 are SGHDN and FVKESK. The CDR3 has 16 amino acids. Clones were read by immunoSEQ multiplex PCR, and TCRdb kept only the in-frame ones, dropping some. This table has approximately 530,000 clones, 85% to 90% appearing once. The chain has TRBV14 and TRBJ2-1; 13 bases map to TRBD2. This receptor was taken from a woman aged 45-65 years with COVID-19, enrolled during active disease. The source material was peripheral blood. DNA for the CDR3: TGTGCCAGCAGCCACCCGACTAGCGGGGGGCTCTATGAGCAGTTCTTC. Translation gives CASSHPTSGGLYEQFF.